One and the same sample provided the 21 T cell receptor beta chains below, sequenced in a study of T-cell reconstitution after alpha-beta-depleted transplantation in children. Unique molecular identifiers were built into the TCRbeta library. Each CDR3 protein is one row after TCRdb ran MiXCR on the PCR reads. This sample has about 900,000 distinct CDR3 sequences, with about 29% found just once. Specimen: PBMCs, mostly from graft donor cells, collected 360 days after TCRalphabeta/CD19-depleted stem cell transplant. The receptors originated from a boy under three years old who had a stem cell transplant for SCID, so the T cells may come from the graft donor.

This clonotype was counted only a few times. The rearrangement joins TRBV12-3 or TRBV12-4 to TRBJ2-4, with 8 bases identical to TRBD1. The CDR3 spans 14 residues. The V gene end was trimmed by 3 bases and the J gene end by 6 bases; junction bases not matched to a gene: 4. The CDR3 loop reads CASSFRTGRNIQYF. As DNA, the CDR3 is TGTGCCAGCAGTTTTCGGACAGGGCGAAACATTCAGTACTTC.

V is TRBV5-1 and J is TRBJ2-1, with D possibly matching TRBD2 (5 bases). Per germline, CDR1 SGHRS and CDR2 YFSETQ. The CDR3 is made up of 15 amino acids. V lost 1 base and J 9 bases, leaving 17 bases between the germline ends. The CDR3 sequence is CASSLFLAPPGEQFF. In DNA, the CDR3 is TGCGCCAGCAGCTTGTTTCTAGCTCCCCCCGGTGAGCAGTTCTTC.

This clonotype was seen a handful of times. The chain links TRBV15 to TRBJ1-6; 7 bases are shared with TRBD1. Per the germline V gene, CDR1 is LNHNV and CDR2 is YYDKDF (reference sequence). This CDR3 is 14 amino acids long. Germline trimming cut 4 bases from V and 8 bases from J; bases unmatched to any gene: 5. In nucleotides, the CDR3 is TGTGCCACCAGCAAGACAGGGTCGGATTCACCCCTCCACTTT. This translates into CATSKTGSDSPLHF.

This rearrangement joins TRBV20-1 to TRBJ1-6; maybe TRBD1 (6 bases). This CDR3 has 16 amino acids. Germline CDR1 reads DFQATT; CDR2 reads SNEGSKA (reference sequence). Between the trimmed V and J ends, which lost 6 bases and 0 bases, there was a span of 15 bases. The CDR3 DNA follows: TGCAGTGCGATTACAGGGTTTAGCTCCTATAATTCACCCCTCCACTTT. Translated: CSAITGFSSYNSPLHF.

The V gene is TRBV5-1, the J gene TRBJ2-3, with TRBD2 matching 8 bases. The J segment lost 2 bases and the V segment lost 2 bases, leaving 7 bases of the junction unmatched. Germline CDR1 reads SGHRS; CDR2 reads YFSETQ. CDR3 length equals 16 residues. The CDR3 DNA follows: TGCGCCAGCAGCTTTTCTCCCGGACTAGCCACAGATACGCAGTATTTT. It codes for CASSFSPGLATDTQYF.

V gene TRBV2 combines with J gene TRBJ1-1; D is unresolved. Trimming pared 6 bases from V and 1 base from J, leaving 9 bases between. Germline CDR1 and CDR2: SNHLY and FYNNEI. The length of the CDR3 is 13 residues. As DNA, the CDR3 is TGTGCCAGCAGGGGAGGCCGGAACACTGAAGCTTTCTTT. This codes for CASRGGRNTEAFF.

This clonotype was counted a few times. The chain couples TRBV5-5 to TRBJ1-1; D not certain. Trimming removed 0 bases from V and 5 bases from J, with 11 bases in between. Germline assignment: CDR1 SGHKS and CDR2 YYEKEE (reference sequence). The CDR3 sequence is 14 residues long. In DNA, the CDR3 is TGTGCCAGCAGCTTGGCCGGGGAGTGGACTGAAGCTTTCTTT. This sequence encodes CASSLAGEWTEAFF.

This clonotype has a handful of counts. The chain recombines TRBV7-2 with TRBJ1-1, with TRBD1 identical over 7 bases. Trimming cost V 4 bases and J 3 bases; bases outside gene matches: 5. CDR3 size: 14 residues. Germline lookup yields CDR1 SGHTA and CDR2 FQGNSA. The CDR3 loop reads CASSWDSLYTEAFF. The DNA of the CDR3 is TGTGCCAGCAGCTGGGACAGCCTATACACTGAAGCTTTCTTT.

V is TRBV29-1 and J is TRBJ1-1; D not certain. V shed 4 bases and J shed 8 bases, with 8 bases lying between them. Germline CDR1 and CDR2: SQVTM and ANQGSEA. There are 10 residues in the CDR3. CDR3 residues: CSVVSGEAFF. The CDR3 coding sequence is TGCAGCGTTGTGTCGGGGGAAGCTTTCTTT. Drawing the rest from reference TRBV29-1 and TRBJ1-1, the complete variable domain is SAVISQKPSRDICQRGTSLTIQCQVDSQVTMMFWYRQQPGQSLTLIATANQGSEATYESGFVIDKFPISRPNLTFSTLTVSNMSPEDSSIYLCSVVSGEAFFGQGTRLTVV.

V gene TRBV12-3 or TRBV12-4 combines with J gene TRBJ2-5, with 8 positions matching TRBD1. The CDR3 length is 16 residues. Unmatched junction bases numbered 4, after V lost 0 bases and J lost 1 base. CDR3 in amino acids: CASSLAITGGQETQYF. DNA for the CDR3: TGTGCCAGCAGTTTAGCGATCACAGGGGGCCAAGAGACCCAGTACTTC.

The rearrangement uses TRBV7-9 and TRBJ2-1; D may be TRBD1 (6 bases). This CDR3 contains 15 residues. Germline V CDR1 and CDR2: SEHNR, FQNEAQ (reference sequence). Deletions cut 10 bases from V and 6 bases from J, with 22 bases between. As DNA, the CDR3 is TGTGCCACGCCACCGCAGGGGTCGAACCTCAATGAGCAGTTCTTC. Its protein is CATPPQGSNLNEQFF.

The chain combines TRBV28 with TRBJ2-1; TRBD1 matches at 7 bases. Per the germline V gene, CDR1 is MDHEN and CDR2 is SYDVKM. With 7 bases clipped from V and 5 bases from J, the junction kept 11 bases outside the gene matches. The CDR3 extends over 15 amino acids. The chain's CDR3 is CASTLQGRTDNEQFF. CDR3 sequence (DNA): TGTGCCAGCACCCTACAGGGGAGAACCGACAATGAGCAGTTCTTC.

This clonotype has a handful of counts. The V gene is TRBV2, the J gene TRBJ1-1; 10 nucleotides agree with TRBD1. The CDR3 is made up of 16 amino acids. The germline V gene encodes CDR1 SNHLY and CDR2 FYNNEI. V lost 7 bases, J lost 0 bases, and 8 bases stayed unmatched. The CDR3 reads CASNTGTGVMNTEAFF. The CDR3 coding sequence is TGTGCCAGCAACACAGGGACAGGGGTCATGAACACTGAAGCTTTCTTT.

The gene calls are TRBV4-2 and TRBJ2-3, with 8 bases fitting TRBD2. With V trimmed by 3 bases and J by 2 bases, 10 bases remained unmatched. CDR1 is LGHNA, CDR2 YNFKEQ, per germline. This CDR3 contains 17 residues. The CDR3 coding sequence is TGTGCCAGCAGCCAGGGCTCCCGGGGGGGCGACACAGATACGCAGTATTTT. Amino acid sequence: CASSQGSRGGDTDTQYF.

The chain combines TRBV10-3 with TRBJ2-1; D possibly corresponds to TRBD1 (5 bases). The CDR3 spans 13 residues. V was clipped by 6 bases and J by 4 bases, with 10 bases between them. Per germline, CDR1 ENHRY and CDR2 SYGVKD. The CDR3 protein is CAIRGPPYNEQFF. CDR3 nucleotide sequence: TGTGCCATCAGGGGGCCCCCTTACAATGAGCAGTTCTTC.

For this clonotype: Germline and junction disagree at one end, which may indicate a read error. The chain employs TRBV5-1 and TRBJ2-3, with unresolved D. This CDR3 has 14 residues. Germline CDR1 and CDR2: SGHRS and YFSETQ. The CDR3 region has the DNA TGCGCCAGCAGCTTGTTAAGCGCAACAGATGCGCAGTATTTT. Amino acid sequence: CASSLLSATDAQYF. The complete variable domain, with remaining parts taken from reference TRBV5-1 and TRBJ2-3, reads KAGVTQTPRYLIKTRGQQVTLSCSPISGHRSVSWYQQTPGQGLQFLFEYFSETQRNKGNFPGRFSGRQFSNSRSEMNVSTLELGDSALYLCASSLLSATDAQYFGPGTRLTVL.

This rearrangement joins TRBV6-1 to TRBJ1-5; TRBD1 matches at 9 bases. The CDR3 sequence is 15 residues long. Germline V gene lookup returns CDR1 MNHNS and CDR2 SASEGT. The junction had 10 bases not matched to a gene; V was cut back by 10 bases and J by 3 bases. The CDR3 is CATSSGQGLNQPQHF. DNA for the CDR3: TGTGCCACTTCGTCGGGACAGGGCCTCAATCAGCCCCAGCATTTT.

V and J are TRBV7-2 and TRBJ2-7; D unclear. This CDR3 region has 16 residues. The germline gives CDR1 SGHTA, CDR2 FQGNSA. The ends were cut back, 3 bases at V and 1 base at J, with 16 bases in the middle. The DNA of the CDR3 is TGTGCCAGCAGCTTCTCGGTACTGAGCTCTTCCTACGAGCAGTACTTC. Translated, it gives CASSFSVLSSSYEQYF.

The chain links TRBV11-2 to TRBJ2-3, with 8 nucleotides matching TRBD1. Trimming took 4 bases from V and 0 from J; bases not matched to a gene: 3. This CDR3 region has 15 residues. Per the germline V gene, CDR1 is SGHAT and CDR2 is FQNNGV. CDR3 sequence reads: CASSSGQESTDTQYF. CDR3 coding DNA: TGTGCCAGCAGCTCGGGACAGGAGAGCACAGATACGCAGTATTTT.

The table lists this clonotype with a few counts. V gene TRBV30 combines with J gene TRBJ2-1; 7 bases are a match to TRBD2. The CDR3 extends over 13 amino acids. Germline-derived CDR1 and CDR2 are GTSNPN and SVGIG (reference sequence). J lost 8 bases, V lost 8 bases, and 12 bases had no gene match. For the CDR3, the DNA is TGTGCCGCCGGACTAGGAGGGTACCATGAGCAGTTCTTC. Translating gives CAAGLGGYHEQFF. Supplemented by reference TRBV30 and TRBJ2-1, the full variable domain reads SQTIHQWPATLVQPVGSPLSLECTVEGTSNPNLYWYRQAAGRGLQLLFYSVGIGQISSEVPQNLSASRPQDRQFILSSKKLLLSDSGFYLCAAGLGGYHEQFFGPGTRLTVL.

V and J are TRBV2 and TRBJ2-5; the match to TRBD2 covers 13 bases. The CDR3 is 16 amino acids. Germline loops: CDR1 SNHLY, CDR2 FYNNEI. V lost 5 bases to trimming and J lost 5 bases; unmatched junction nucleotides: 8. CDR3 DNA sequence: TGTGCCAGCAGTTCCTGGGGACTAGCGGGGACGGAGACCCAGTACTTC. This codes for CASSSWGLAGTETQYF.